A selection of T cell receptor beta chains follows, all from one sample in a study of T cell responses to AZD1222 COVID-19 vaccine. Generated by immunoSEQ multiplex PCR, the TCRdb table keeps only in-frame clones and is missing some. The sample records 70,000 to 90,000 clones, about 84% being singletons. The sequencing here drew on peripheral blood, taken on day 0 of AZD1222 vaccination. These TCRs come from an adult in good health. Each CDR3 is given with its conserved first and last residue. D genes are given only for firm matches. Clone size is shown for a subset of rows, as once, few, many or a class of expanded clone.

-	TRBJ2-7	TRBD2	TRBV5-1	CASSLISGIILDEQYF	TGCGCCAGCAGCTTGATTAGCGGGATAATACTCGACGAGCAGTACTTC
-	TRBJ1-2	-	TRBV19	CASSIGQDYGYTF	TGTGCCAGTAGTATTGGGCAAGATTATGGCTACACCTTC
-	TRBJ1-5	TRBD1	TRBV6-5	CASSPRGFGNQPQHF	TGTGCCAGCAGTCCCAGGGGGTTTGGAAATCAGCCCCAGCATTTT
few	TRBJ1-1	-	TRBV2	CASGRDRFTEAFF	TGTGCCAGCGGAAGAGACAGGTTTACTGAAGCTTTCTTT
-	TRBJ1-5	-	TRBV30	CAWSAGVRSNQPQHF	TGTGCCTGGAGTGCCGGGGTTAGAAGCAATCAGCCCCAGCATTTT
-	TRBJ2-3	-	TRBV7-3	CASSLVQGRRDTQYF	TGTGCCAGCAGCTTAGTCCAGGGGAGACGCGATACGCAGTATTTT
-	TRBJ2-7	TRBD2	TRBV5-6	CASSPGGVRFYEQYF	TGTGCCAGCAGCCCGGGGGGAGTACGGTTCTACGAGCAGTACTTC
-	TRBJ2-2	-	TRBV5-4	CASSFQPNTGELFF	TGTGCCAGCAGCTTTCAACCGAACACCGGGGAGCTGTTTTTT
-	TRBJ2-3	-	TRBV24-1	CATSDLRGARTQYF	TGTGCCACCAGTGATTTGCGAGGGGCGCGGACGCAGTATTTT
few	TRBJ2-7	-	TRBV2	CASNFQAYSSYEQYF	TGTGCCAGCAATTTCCAAGCTTATAGTAGCTACGAGCAGTACTTC
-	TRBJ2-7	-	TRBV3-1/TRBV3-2	CASSHVAGSQDYEQYF	TGTGCCAGCAGCCACGTAGCCGGGTCCCAAGACTACGAGCAGTACTTC
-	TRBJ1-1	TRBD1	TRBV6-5	CASSIGQGDTEAFF	TGTGCCAGCAGTATCGGACAGGGTGATACTGAAGCTTTCTTT
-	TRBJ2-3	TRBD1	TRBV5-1	CASSLVGQVTDTQYF	TGCGCCAGCAGCTTGGTGGGACAGGTCACAGATACGCAGTATTTT
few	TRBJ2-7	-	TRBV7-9	CASGGRGYEQYF	TGTGCCAGCGGGGGTCGGGGCTACGAGCAGTACTTC
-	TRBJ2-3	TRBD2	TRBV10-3	CAIRESGGATDTQYF	TGTGCCATCAGGGAGAGCGGGGGGGCTACAGATACGCAGTATTTT
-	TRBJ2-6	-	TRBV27	CASTDGANVLTF	TGTGCCAGCACAGATGGGGCCAACGTCCTGACTTTC
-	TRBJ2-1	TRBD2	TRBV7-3	CASSRGERGNYNEQFF	TGTGCCAGCAGCCGGGGGGAGCGGGGAAACTACAATGAGCAGTTCTTC
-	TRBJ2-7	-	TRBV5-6	CASSPASPTYEQYF	TGTGCCAGCAGCCCGGCGTCTCCAACCTACGAGCAGTACTTC
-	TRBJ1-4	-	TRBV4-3	CASSQDGGSGEKLFF	TGCGCCAGCAGCCAAGATGGAGGGTCGGGAGAAAAACTGTTTTTT
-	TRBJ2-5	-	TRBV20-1	CSASRGGATQYF	TGCAGTGCTAGTCGAGGGGGAGCGACCCAGTACTTC
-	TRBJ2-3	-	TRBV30	CAWGYRTVGSGTDTQYF	TGTGCCTGGGGTTATAGGACAGTCGGGTCAGGCACAGATACGCAGTATTTT
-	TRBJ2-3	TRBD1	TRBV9	CASSVGTGVTDTQYF	TGTGCCAGCAGCGTAGGAACAGGGGTTACAGATACGCAGTATTTT
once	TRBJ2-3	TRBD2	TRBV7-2	CASSSGLAKDTQYF	TGTGCCAGCAGCTCGGGACTAGCGAAAGATACGCAGTATTTT
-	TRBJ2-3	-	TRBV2	CASSEGNWDTQYF	TGTGCCAGCAGTGAAGGTAATTGGGATACGCAGTATTTT
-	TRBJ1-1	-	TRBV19	CASSMEGMNTEAFF	TGTGCCAGTAGTATGGAGGGAATGAACACTGAAGCTTTCTTT
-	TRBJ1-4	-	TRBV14	CASSQDSPGARTNEKLFF	TGTGCCAGCAGCCAAGATTCACCGGGGGCGCGGACTAATGAAAAACTGTTTTTT
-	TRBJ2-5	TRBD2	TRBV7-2	CASSLSGIQETQYF	TGTGCCAGCAGCCTTAGCGGGATCCAAGAGACCCAGTACTTC
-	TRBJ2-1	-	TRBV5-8	CASSFAGEQFF	TGTGCCAGCAGCTTCGCAGGTGAGCAGTTCTTC